The present T cell receptor beta chain was sequenced within a study of Graves' ophthalmopathy and Graves' hyperthyroidism. General study points: The model's ophthalmopathy progression predictions had about 71% sensitivity and approximately 72% specificity.

The CDR3 has 15 amino acids. CDR1 is MNHNS, CDR2 SASEGT, per germline. After removal of 6 bases from V and 2 bases from J, the junction contained 7 bases not matched to a gene. This clonotype has at least ten counts. Its antigen is not identified. The sequenced template was RNA, covering the TCR beta CDR3 region. Second-round multiplex PCR came after a first-round RT-PCR that employed HTBI primers. TCRdb called the multiplex PCR reads again in MiXCR, with one record for every CDR3 protein. This table has about 220,000 distinct CDR3 sequences, approximately 21% appearing once. The material sequenced was peripheral blood. The clonotype comes from a woman aged 50 to 65 with Graves' ophthalmopathy. The J gene is TRBJ2-5, the V gene TRBV6-1, with 9 bases fitting TRBD1. CDR3 sequence: CASSLRDRVQETQYF. The CDR3, as DNA: TGTGCCAGCAGCCTCCGGGACAGGGTTCAAGAGACCCAGTACTTC.